This passage covers 9 T cell receptor beta chains from one sample sequenced in a study of metastatic and nonmetastatic thyroid tumors. TCRdb recomputed clones from the PCR reads via MiXCR. The sample has roughly 28,000 clones; 16% are singletons. Each patient went into thyroid surgery without having received any treatment. The sequenced sample was blood. Source of these receptors: a female donor with papillary thyroid cancer or a benign thyroid nodule (not recorded which). Some clones in this sample may be carry-over from other donors' samples.

V usage is TRBV7-3 and J usage is TRBJ1-2, with unresolved D. Per the germline V gene, CDR1 is SGHTA and CDR2 is FQGTGA. This CDR3 spans 14 amino acids. Trimming pared 5 bases from V and 4 bases from J, leaving 14 bases between. The CDR3 DNA is TGTGCCAGCAGCCAAGCTTATGCCACCTATGGCTACACCTTC. Protein sequence: CASSQAYATYGYTF.

By sample share, this clone is medium-sized (0.01 to 0.1%). The chain uses TRBV28 and TRBJ2-1; no clear D. The CDR3 sequence is 11 residues long. Per the germline V gene, CDR1 is MDHEN and CDR2 is SYDVKM. V lost 5 bases and J lost 9, with 8 bases in between. The CDR3 sequence: CASSARSEQFF. CDR3 DNA sequence: TGTGCCAGCAGTGCTAGAAGTGAGCAGTTCTTC.

The chain couples TRBV14 to TRBJ2-1, with 8 bases fitting TRBD2. Losses at the gene ends were 3 bases for V and 0 bases for J; bases not matched to a gene: 13. The CDR3 extends over 19 amino acids. The germline V gene has CDR1 SGHDN and CDR2 FVKESK. The DNA for the CDR3 is TGTGCCAGCAGCCAGGACACCCCGGGCAGCGGGAGCTCCTACAATGAGCAGTTCTTC. Protein sequence: CASSQDTPGSGSSYNEQFF.

Ten or more counts support this clone. The chain uses TRBV24-1 and TRBJ1-4; D is unresolved. This CDR3 is built from 14 residues. CDR1 KGHDR and CDR2 SFDVKD come from the germline V gene. Between the trimmed V and J ends, which lost 7 bases and 3 bases, there was a span of 11 bases. CDR3 in amino acids: CATSQSGANEKLFF. CDR3 coding DNA: TGTGCCACCAGCCAGAGCGGGGCTAATGAAAAACTGTTTTTT.

This clone was counted many times. This rearrangement joins TRBV7-8 to TRBJ1-5, with D possibly being TRBD1 (5 bases). The germline V gene encodes CDR1 SGHVS and CDR2 FQNEAQ. The V end was cut by 0 bases, the J end by 0 bases, with 12 bases between. The CDR3 contains 17 residues. In DNA form, the CDR3 reads TGTGCCAGCAGCTTAGCCGGGGCGAGACTTAGCAATCAGCCCCAGCATTTT. It is translated as CASSLAGARLSNQPQHF.

This clone was counted once. This sequence joins TRBV7-6 and TRBJ2-3; 7 bases align to TRBD2. V lost 6 bases, J lost 3 bases, and 12 bases stayed unmatched. The germline gives CDR1 SGHVS, CDR2 FNYEAQ. This CDR3 is built from 16 residues. This chain's CDR3 is CASRSIRLAGTDTQYF. CDR3 DNA sequence: TGTGCCAGCAGATCAATCAGACTAGCAGGAACAGATACGCAGTATTTT.

The J gene is TRBJ1-6, the V gene TRBV28; TRBD1 matches 7 bases. The V gene's germline CDR1 is MDHEN and CDR2 SYDVKM. This CDR3 is 17 amino acids long. The J segment lost 4 bases and the V segment lost 7 bases, leaving 13 bases of the junction unmatched. The CDR3 loop reads CASIPRQGAPYNSPLHF. In nucleotides, the CDR3 is TGTGCCAGCATTCCTCGACAGGGAGCGCCATATAATTCACCCCTCCACTTT.

This clone appeared many times. V is TRBV5-5 and J is TRBJ2-2; 10 bases are a match to TRBD1. The germline V gene encodes CDR1 SGHKS and CDR2 YYEKEE (reference sequence). V gave up 4 bases and J gave up 7 bases; unmatched junction bases: 4. The CDR3 consists of 14 residues. The CDR3 DNA reads as TGTGCCAGCAGCAAGGGACAGGGGTTCGGGGAGCTGTTTTTT. Amino acids: CASSKGQGFGELFF. Looking up the rest from reference TRBV5-5 and TRBJ2-2 gives the full variable domain: DAGVTQSPTHLIKTRGQQVTLRCSPISGHKSVSWYQQVLGQGPQFIFQYYEKEERGRGNFPDRFSARQFPNYSSELNVNALLLGDSALYLCASSKGQGFGELFFGEGSRLTVL.

This sequence joins TRBV10-1 and TRBJ2-7, with D perhaps matching TRBD2 (5 bases). V was trimmed by 0 bases and J by 5 bases, leaving 8 bases between them. Germline loops: CDR1 WNHNN, CDR2 SYGVQD (reference sequence). This CDR3 spans 13 amino acids. The CDR3 sequence is CASSESLGDEQYF. CDR3 DNA sequence: TGCGCCAGCAGTGAGTCATTGGGAGACGAGCAGTACTTC.